These 10 T cell receptor beta chains share one sample of origin, sequenced in a study of blood T cell repertoires in COVID-19. Generated by immunoSEQ multiplex PCR, the TCRdb table keeps only in-frame clones and is missing some. Of some 170,000 clones in the sample, around 90% were seen once. Sequencing was carried out using peripheral blood. These receptors came from a woman between 45 and 60 years old with acute or convalescent COVID-19.

The chain uses TRBV3-1 (or the pseudogene TRBV3-2) and TRBJ2-1; the match to TRBD2 covers 8 bases. V trimming: 1 base; J trimming: 4 bases; junction bases outside the gene matches: 3. The length of the CDR3 is 15 residues. CDR1 and CDR2 from the germline V gene are LGHDT and YNNKEL (reference sequence). The CDR3 DNA reads as TGTGCCAGCAGCCAAGGACTAGCGCGGTACAATGAGCAGTTCTTC. Translated, it gives CASSQGLARYNEQFF.

The genes are TRBV3-1 (or the pseudogene TRBV3-2) and TRBJ2-1; TRBD1 aligns across 7 bases. The CDR3 contains 15 residues. The V gene end was trimmed by 4 bases and the J gene end by 4 bases; junction bases not matched to a gene: 7. The germline V gene has CDR1 LGHDT and CDR2 YNNKEL (reference sequence). The CDR3 DNA is TGTGCCAGCAGCCTACCCGGGACAGTTTACAATGAGCAGTTCTTC. It encodes CASSLPGTVYNEQFF.

The chain joins TRBV6-6 to TRBJ1-5; 7 bases are a match to TRBD1. This CDR3 spans 15 amino acids. Per germline, CDR1 MNHNY and CDR2 SVGAGI (reference sequence). The V segment lost 2 bases and the J segment 6 bases; nucleotides outside the gene matches: 7. The CDR3 DNA reads TGTGCCAGCAGTTACAGAACAGGGGCAACTCAGCCCCAGCATTTT. Its protein is CASSYRTGATQPQHF.

The V gene is TRBV6-5, the J gene TRBJ1-2; D possibly corresponds to TRBD1 (6 bases). This CDR3 is 11 amino acids long. Germline CDR1 reads MNHEY; CDR2 reads SVGAGI. V shed 8 bases and J shed 11 bases, with 15 bases lying between them. The CDR3 DNA reads as TGTGCCAGCCGACGGGACAAGAGATACACCTTC. As protein: CASRRDKRYTF.

This clone was counted between two and nine times. The chain links TRBV21-1 to TRBJ1-3; the D segment call TRBD1 is taken from the table without a DNA check. TRBV21-1 is annotated as a pseudogene. The CDR3 covers 18 residues. The CDR3 bases are TGTGCCAGCAGCAAAAGGGGCAGATTGATGATCTCTGGAAACACCATATATTTT. Its translation is CASSKRGRLMISGNTIYF.

The table lists this clone with a count of one. The chain couples TRBV5-1 to TRBJ2-7, with a weak D call TRBD2 (6 bases). There are 14 residues in the CDR3. The germline gives CDR1 SGHRS, CDR2 YFSETQ. V was cut by 3 bases and J by 1 base, with 11 bases left in between. The DNA of the CDR3 is TGCGCCAGCAGCTGGACTACACCTTCCTACGAGCAGTACTTC. Translated, it gives CASSWTTPSYEQYF.

This chain joins TRBV9 and TRBJ1-1; D is possibly TRBD1 (6 bases). The V and J ends lost 0 bases and 5 bases respectively, with 8 bases between them. Germline V gene data show CDR1 as SGDLS and CDR2 as YYNGEE. This CDR3 is built from 13 residues. This chain's CDR3 is CASSVVGQTEAFF. In DNA form, the CDR3 reads TGTGCCAGCAGCGTAGTAGGACAGACTGAAGCTTTCTTT.

V is TRBV2 and J is TRBJ2-6; 7 bases map to TRBD2. CDR3 length: 22 residues. V trimming: 3 bases; J trimming: 1 base; junction bases outside the gene matches: 21. Germline CDR1 SNHLY, CDR2 FYNNEI. CDR3 DNA: TGTGCCAGCAGTGATGGCTGGGGGGGGGTCACCCCAGGGAGATCTGGGGCCAACGTCCTGACTTTC. This translates into CASSDGWGGVTPGRSGANVLTF.

The chain is built from TRBV24-1 and TRBJ2-3, with TRBD1 matching over 7 bases. This CDR3 comprises 14 residues. With 4 bases clipped from V and 7 bases from J, the junction kept 7 bases outside the gene matches. CDR1 KGHDR and CDR2 SFDVKD come from the germline V gene. The CDR3 DNA reads TGTGCCACCAGTGAAAGGGACAGCAGGCATACGCAGTATTTT. This sequence encodes CATSERDSRHTQYF.

This chain links TRBV6-2 or TRBV6-3 with TRBJ1-5, with unresolved D. Deletions cut 2 bases from V and 2 bases from J, with 16 bases between. This CDR3 has 17 residues. Germline V gene sequence: CDR1 MNHEY, CDR2 SVGEGT. The CDR3 spells CASSYLPTEVGNQPQHF. CDR3 DNA sequence: TGTGCCAGCAGTTACCTACCGACCGAGGTGGGCAATCAGCCCCAGCATTTT.